What follows are 2 T cell receptor beta chains derived from one specimen sequenced in a study of T cells in tuberculosis. Profiling relied on immunoSEQ multiplex PCR, and the TCRdb table lists in-frame clones only, not all of them. Of about 22,000 clones in the sample, less than 98% were seen once. The sequenced sample consisted of PBMCs. These receptors were collected from a donor aged 5 to 30 with latent tuberculosis or without tuberculosis infection.

This chain connects TRBV5-1 to TRBJ1-1; D remains unclear. V gave up 5 bases and J gave up 0 bases, with 14 bases separating them. The germline gives CDR1 SGHRS, CDR2 YFSETQ. The CDR3 sequence is 15 residues long. This chain's CDR3 is CASSPVNRLNTEAFF. The CDR3 bases are TGCGCCAGCAGTCCCGTGAACAGACTGAACACTGAAGCTTTCTTT. Together with reference TRBV5-1 and TRBJ1-1, the CDR3 gives the full variable domain: KAGVTQTPRYLIKTRGQQVTLSCSPISGHRSVSWYQQTPGQGLQFLFEYFSETQRNKGNFPGRFSGRQFSNSRSEMNVSTLELGDSALYLCASSPVNRLNTEAFFGQGTRLTVV.

The chain couples TRBV25-1 to TRBJ2-7; 7 bases agree with TRBD1. Unmatched junction bases numbered 4, after V lost 3 bases and J lost 2 bases. Germline V lookup: CDR1 MGHDK, CDR2 SYGVNS. This CDR3 comprises 14 residues. CDR3 in amino acids: CASSDLGQAYEQYF. The CDR3 DNA follows: TGTGCCAGCAGTGATCTAGGACAGGCCTACGAGCAGTACTTC.